The next 20 T cell receptor beta chains were all read from a single sample in a study of blood T cell repertoires in COVID-19. Here immunoSEQ multiplex PCR was the method, and the copy in TCRdb shows in-frame clones only, minus some. The table has approximately 89,000 clones, roughly 92% seen once. The sequenced sample was peripheral blood. The origin of the receptors is a woman aged 60-75 years with active COVID-19.

V usage is TRBV27 and J usage is TRBJ1-2; TRBD1 aligns across 9 bases. V was pared by 2 bases and J by 4 bases, with 2 bases of the junction left unmatched. The CDR3 consists of 14 residues. Germline values: CDR1 MNHEY, CDR2 SMNVEV (reference sequence). Written as DNA, the CDR3 is TGTGCCAGCAGTTTAGGGACAGGGACCTATGGCTACACCTTC. Its protein is CASSLGTGTYGYTF.

This clone was seen a handful of times. V gene TRBV11-3 combines with J gene TRBJ2-3, with 9 bases matching TRBD1. CDR1 is SGHNT, CDR2 YENEEA, per germline. The CDR3 totals 15 residues. V dropped 4 bases and J dropped 4; count of bases not matched to a gene: 6. The CDR3 DNA reads as TGTGCCAGCAGCTCCGGGACAGGGTTCGCAGATACGCAGTATTTT. Amino acid sequence: CASSSGTGFADTQYF.

The gene calls are TRBV10-2 and TRBJ1-2; D is uncertain. This CDR3 is built from 15 residues. The V and J ends lost 0 bases and 0 bases respectively, with 8 bases between them. CDR1 WSHSY and CDR2 SAAADI come from the germline V gene. The CDR3 reads CASSESRAANYGYTF. The DNA for the CDR3 is TGCGCCAGCAGTGAGTCGAGGGCAGCTAACTATGGCTACACCTTC.

This clone was seen just once. The gene calls are TRBV7-3 and TRBJ1-1; D is perhaps TRBD1 (5 bases). The CDR3 sequence is 15 residues long. CDR1 SGHTA and CDR2 FQGTGA come from the germline V gene. V was trimmed by 4 bases and J by 6 bases, leaving 18 bases between them. The CDR3 nucleotides are TGTGCCAGCAGCTCACCCGACAGCGAAGGGGCTGAAGCTTTCTTT. This codes for CASSSPDSEGAEAFF. Full variable domain (missing parts from reference TRBV7-3 and TRBJ1-1): GAGVSQTPSNKVTEKGKYVELRCDPISGHTALYWYRQSLGQGPEFLIYFQGTGAADDSGLPNDRFFAVRPEGSVSTLKIQRTERGDSAVYLCASSSPDSEGAEAFFGQGTRLTVV.

J is TRBJ2-1 and V is TRBV14, with unresolved D. The CDR3 contains 13 residues. Germline CDR1 reads SGHDN; CDR2 reads FVKESK. V shed 4 bases and J shed 8 bases, with 12 bases lying between them. The CDR3 nucleotides are TGTGCCAGCAGCCGGCGGTTAATCGATGAGCAGTTCTTC. This sequence encodes CASSRRLIDEQFF. The variable domain in full, with the rest retrieved from reference TRBV14 and TRBJ2-1, is EAGVTQFPSHSVIEKGQTVTLRCDPISGHDNLYWYRRVMGKEIKFLLHFVKESKQDESGMPNNRFLAERTGGTYSTLKVQPAELEDSGVYFCASSRRLIDEQFFGPGTRLTVL.

This chain uses TRBV29-1 with TRBJ2-4; D gene uncertain. The CDR3 loop spans 14 amino acids. The germline V and J ends were trimmed by 2 bases and 0 bases, with 8 bases remaining between them. Germline V lookup: CDR1 SQVTM, CDR2 ANQGSEA. This chain's CDR3 is CSVEFGLAKNIQYF. DNA for the CDR3: TGCAGCGTTGAATTTGGGCTAGCCAAAAACATTCAGTACTTC.

The V and J genes are TRBV5-6 and TRBJ1-2, with TRBD1 matching 9 bases. The V gene's germline CDR1 is SGHDT and CDR2 YYEEEE. V was clipped by 1 base and J by 3 bases; unmatched bases: 13. CDR3 length: 18 amino acids. The CDR3 DNA sequence: TGTGCCAGCAGCTTGAGATTCGGACAGGGGAAGTATGACTATGGCTACACCTTC. As protein: CASSLRFGQGKYDYGYTF.

The chain employs TRBV28 and TRBJ2-7; possibly TRBD1 for D (5 bases). V was clipped by 4 bases and J by 1 base, with 14 bases between them. The CDR3 sequence is 15 residues long. CDR1 and CDR2 (germline): MDHEN, SYDVKM. The chain's CDR3 is CASSSPQGGSYEQYF. CDR3 sequence (DNA): TGTGCCAGCAGTTCGCCTCAGGGTGGGTCCTACGAGCAGTACTTC.

The chain uses TRBV12-3 or TRBV12-4 and TRBJ2-3; TRBD2 is a possible D gene (6 bases). Deletions cut 5 bases from V and 4 bases from J, with 10 bases between. CDR3 length: 13 amino acids. The CDR3 here is CASSAGRADTQYF. The CDR3 DNA reads as TGTGCCAGCAGTGCGGGACGTGCAGATACGCAGTATTTT.

The chain carries TRBV6-2 or TRBV6-3 and TRBJ2-1; D call uncertain. V was pared by 2 bases and J by 5 bases, with 4 bases between. Germline V gives CDR1 MNHEY, CDR2 SVGEGT. The CDR3 runs to 12 residues. This CDR3 is CASSYGHNEQFF. In DNA form, the CDR3 reads TGTGCCAGCAGTTACGGCCACAATGAGCAGTTCTTC.

This clone occurred once. The chain carries TRBV6-5 and TRBJ1-5; TRBD1 aligns across 7 bases. The CDR3 is made up of 15 amino acids. V was pared by 4 bases and J by 6 bases, with 9 bases of the junction left unmatched. Germline values: CDR1 MNHEY, CDR2 SVGAGI. The CDR3 DNA reads TGTGCCAGCAGTTCCGGGACAGCCTTCCTTCAGCCCCAGCATTTT. Translation: CASSSGTAFLQPQHF.

The chain links TRBV5-1 to TRBJ2-5; 8 nucleotides line up with TRBD2. Germline V gives CDR1 SGHRS, CDR2 YFSETQ. J lost 4 bases, V lost 6 bases, and 20 bases had no gene match. The CDR3 totals 18 residues. DNA of the CDR3: TGCGCCAGCACCTATGGCCATTCCCTGCGGGGGGCATCAGAGACCCAGTACTTC. Protein: CASTYGHSLRGASETQYF. The full variable domain, in which reference TRBV5-1 and TRBJ2-5 provide the parts outside the CDR3, is KAGVTQTPRYLIKTRGQQVTLSCSPISGHRSVSWYQQTPGQGLQFLFEYFSETQRNKGNFPGRFSGRQFSNSRSEMNVSTLELGDSALYLCASTYGHSLRGASETQYFGPGTRLLVL.

The V call is TRBV19, the J call TRBJ2-2, with D possibly matching TRBD2 (5 bases). Trimming stripped 3 bases from V and 0 bases from J, with 8 bases between. Germline-derived CDR1 and CDR2 are LNHDA and SQIVND (reference sequence). The CDR3 runs 15 residues. The CDR3 protein is CASSIGVTNTGELFF. The CDR3 DNA is TGTGCCAGTAGTATCGGGGTTACGAACACCGGGGAGCTGTTTTTT.

This clone was picked up a small number of times. The DNA for the CDR3 is TGTGCCAGCAGCTTAGGCGGACTAGCGGGCATCCTCTACTTC. It specifies CASSLGGLAGILYF. V usage is TRBV7-9 and J usage is TRBJ2-7, with 11 bases aligning to TRBD2. The CDR3 totals 14 residues. Germline lookup yields CDR1 SEHNR and CDR2 FQNEAQ (reference sequence). The trim removed 1 base at V and 13 bases at J, leaving 9 bases unmatched. Combining the CDR3 with reference TRBV7-9 and TRBJ2-7 gives the whole variable domain DTGVSQNPRHKITKRGQNVTFRCDPISEHNRLYWYRQTLGQGPEFLTYFQNEAQLEKSRLLSDRFSAERPKGSFSTLEIQRTEQGDSAMYLCASSLGGLAGILYFGPGTRLTVT.

The gene calls are TRBV11-2 and TRBJ2-7; tentative D call: TRBD1 (5 bases). Germline CDR1 and CDR2: SGHAT and FQNNGV. The CDR3 covers 15 residues. V dropped 1 base and J dropped 0 bases, with 10 bases sitting between them. The CDR3: CASSLGRGASYEQYF. The CDR3 DNA is TGTGCCAGCAGCTTAGGACGTGGGGCCTCCTACGAGCAGTACTTC.

The V call is TRBV7-2, the J call TRBJ2-5; 9 bases are shared with TRBD1. This CDR3 has 15 residues. Germline CDR1 reads SGHTA; CDR2 reads FQGNSA. J gave up 5 bases and V 2 bases, and 6 bases lay outside the gene matches. DNA for the CDR3: TGTGCCAGCAGCTTAAGGGGGACAGGGACGGAGACCCAGTACTTC. This gives the protein CASSLRGTGTETQYF.

V and J are TRBV2 and TRBJ1-3, with TRBD1 matching 7 bases. Germline V gene lookup returns CDR1 SNHLY and CDR2 FYNNEI. V lost 8 bases and J lost 8; bases outside the gene matches: 15. The CDR3 is 15 residues long. The CDR3 nucleotides read TGTGCCAGCCGGAGGACAGGCTCACGGACAGACACCATATATTTT. This encodes CASRRTGSRTDTIYF.

This chain uses TRBV5-6 with TRBJ1-1, with D hard to call. V was shortened by 0 bases and J by 1 base, with 7 bases between the two germline ends. Germline lookup yields CDR1 SGHDT and CDR2 YYEEEE. The CDR3 length is 14 residues. The CDR3 nucleotides are TGTGCCAGCAGCTTGGGGGCAAAGAACACTGAAGCTTTCTTT. Amino acid sequence: CASSLGAKNTEAFF.

The chain uses TRBV28 and TRBJ2-1; D is possibly TRBD1 (8 bases). The V end was cut by 6 bases, the J end by 0 bases, with 12 bases between. This CDR3 comprises 15 residues. Germline V gene data show CDR1 as MDHEN and CDR2 as SYDVKM. The CDR3 coding sequence is TGTGCCAGCAGCAACAGGGGGGGCTCCTACAATGAGCAGTTCTTC. This encodes CASSNRGGSYNEQFF.

The chain combines TRBV7-2 with TRBJ2-1, with unresolved D. Germline V gives CDR1 SGHTA, CDR2 FQGNSA. The ends were cut back, 5 bases at V and 4 bases at J, with 15 bases in the middle. The CDR3 has 15 amino acids. The CDR3 region has the DNA TGTGCCAGCAGCACCGGGTCTCAGACTTACAATGAGCAGTTCTTC. Its protein product is CASSTGSQTYNEQFF.